These T cell receptor beta chains were read from a single sample in a study of CD8+ T cells in alopecia areata. Using immunoSEQ multiplex PCR, the repertoire was profiled, and TCRdb retains in-frame clones only, with some absent. The data contain approximately 190,000 clones, more than 45% of them singletons. This specimen consisted of CD4+ T cells sorted from blood, obtained at week 24, from a patient treated with tofacitinib. The receptors were gathered from a human donor with alopecia areata. Each CDR3 is given with its conserved first and last residue. The D gene is left open where the match is weak. Rows may omit the clone size; those that give it use once, few, many or a size class.

clone_size | d_call | j_call | v_call | cdr3_aa | cdr3_nt
NA | TRBD1 | TRBJ1-5 | TRBV5-6 | CASSRQDRDYQPQHF | TGTGCCAGCAGCCGACAAGACAGGGATTATCAGCCCCAGCATTTT
NA | TRBD1 | TRBJ2-7 | TRBV7-2 | CASSVGDSDNSYEQYF | TGTGCCAGCAGCGTAGGGGACAGCGACAATTCCTACGAGCAGTACTTC
few | NA | TRBJ2-5 | TRBV10-2 | CASKRGTETQYF | TGCGCCAGCAAACGAGGAACGGAGACCCAGTACTTC
NA | TRBD1 | TRBJ1-3 | TRBV5-4 | CASSLVYGAGGEAGNTIYF | TGTGCCAGCAGCTTGGTCTACGGGGCAGGGGGCGAAGCTGGAAACACCATATATTTT
once | NA | TRBJ1-2 | TRBV2 | CASRTDNYGYTF | TGTGCCAGCAGGACAGATAACTATGGCTACACCTTC
NA | TRBD1 | TRBJ1-2 | TRBV2 | CASSGLGQGLGYTF | TGTGCCAGCAGTGGACTAGGACAGGGTTTAGGCTACACCTTC
NA | TRBD1 | TRBJ2-1 | TRBV23-1 | CASSQEPGQGYNEQFF | TGCGCCAGCAGTCAGGAACCGGGACAGGGCTACAATGAGCAGTTCTTC
NA | TRBD2 | TRBJ2-5 | TRBV5-4 | CASSLVDGGGNQETQYF | TGTGCCAGCAGCTTGGTTGACGGCGGGGGGAACCAAGAGACCCAGTACTTC
NA | NA | TRBJ2-3 | TRBV30 | CAWSGPPGTQYF | TGTGCCTGGAGTGGGCCACCCGGTACGCAGTATTTT
NA | NA | TRBJ1-2 | TRBV9 | CASSVDTGYGYTF | TGTGCCAGCAGCGTAGATACGGGCTATGGCTACACCTTC
NA | TRBD1 | TRBJ1-2 | TRBV5-6 | CASSLGTGVIYGYTF | TGTGCCAGCAGCTTGGGGACAGGAGTAATCTATGGCTACACCTTC
NA | NA | TRBJ1-2 | TRBV27 | CASRPTGSRGYTF | TGTGCCAGCAGACCAACAGGGTCTCGCGGCTACACCTTC
NA | TRBD1 | TRBJ1-2 | TRBV18 | CASSPGDRDYGYTF | TGTGCCAGCTCACCGGGGGACAGGGACTATGGCTACACCTTC
NA | TRBD2 | TRBJ2-3 | TRBV9 | CASSVAPGRERTDTQYF | TGTGCCAGCAGCGTAGCCCCTGGGCGGGAGCGGACAGATACGCAGTATTTT
NA | NA | TRBJ1-3 | TRBV9 | CASSALSAGNTIYF | TGTGCCAGCAGCGCCTTGAGCGCTGGAAACACCATATATTTT
once | TRBD2 | TRBJ2-5 | TRBV5-1 | CASSLDVGGYQETQYF | TGCGCCAGCAGCTTGGACGTGGGGGGGTACCAAGAGACCCAGTACTTC
NA | TRBD2 | TRBJ2-7 | TRBV4-2 | CASSQVGLAGGSYEQYF | TGTGCCAGCAGCCAAGTAGGACTAGCGGGGGGTTCCTACGAGCAGTACTTC
NA | TRBD1 | TRBJ1-2 | TRBV29-1 | CSVEPGQGATGYTF | TGCAGCGTTGAACCGGGACAGGGGGCTACTGGCTACACCTTC
NA | NA | TRBJ2-5 | TRBV9 | CASSVATKWETQYF | TGTGCCAGCAGCGTAGCGACAAAATGGGAGACCCAGTACTTC
once | NA | TRBJ1-1 | TRBV9 | CASSVAVAMSSDTEAFF | TGTGCCAGCAGCGTAGCTGTGGCGATGAGTTCTGACACTGAAGCTTTCTTT
NA | NA | TRBJ2-2 | TRBV14 | CASRRGPNTGELFF | TGTGCCAGCAGACGGGGGCCAAACACCGGGGAGCTGTTTTTT
NA | NA | TRBJ2-5 | TRBV6-5 | CASSYSGQETQYF | TGTGCCAGCAGTTATTCGGGCCAAGAGACCCAGTACTTC
NA | NA | TRBJ2-1 | TRBV4-3 | CASSQHKPYEQFF | TGCGCCAGCAGCCAGCACAAACCCTATGAGCAGTTCTTC
NA | NA | TRBJ1-6 | TRBV7-2 | CASSPTLVTFYNSPLHF | TGTGCCAGCAGCCCTACCCTCGTAACCTTCTATAATTCACCCCTCCACTTT
NA | NA | TRBJ1-1 | TRBV5-6 | CASRNLDRLNTEAFF | TGTGCCAGCAGAAACCTGGACAGATTGAACACTGAAGCTTTCTTT
NA | TRBD2 | TRBJ2-7 | TRBV5-1 | CASRSPLAGVDDDSYEQYF | TGCGCCAGCAGATCCCCTTTAGCGGGAGTTGATGACGACTCCTACGAGCAGTACTTC
few | NA | TRBJ1-2 | TRBV7-2 | CASSLRDNYGYTF | TGTGCCAGCAGCTTAAGGGACAACTATGGCTACACCTTC
NA | NA | TRBJ2-5 | TRBV5-1 | CASSLGNSGETQYF | TGCGCCAGCAGCTTGGGGAACTCCGGGGAGACCCAGTACTTC
NA | NA | TRBJ1-2 | TRBV7-2 | CASSLTPGLVGYTF | TGTGCCAGCAGCTTAACGCCAGGGTTGGTTGGCTACACCTTC
few | NA | TRBJ2-6 | TRBV30 | CAWVRDTYSGANVLTF | TGTGCCTGGGTCAGGGACACCTACTCTGGGGCCAACGTCCTGACTTTC
NA | NA | TRBJ2-5 | TRBV6-5 | CASASFWQETQYF | TGTGCCAGCGCCTCGTTTTGGCAAGAGACCCAGTACTTC
few | NA | TRBJ1-2 | TRBV14 | CASSQSRGHGYTF | TGTGCCAGCAGCCAATCACGGGGGCATGGCTACACCTTC
NA | TRBD2 | TRBJ2-3 | TRBV5-1 | CASRQSGGPYDTQYF | TGCGCCAGCAGACAGAGCGGGGGACCCTACGATACGCAGTATTTT
few | NA | TRBJ2-1 | TRBV5-6 | CASSLISASYNEQFF | TGTGCCAGCAGCTTGATTAGCGCCTCCTACAATGAGCAGTTCTTC